One T cell receptor (beta chain) is described in this entry. Its antigen remains unknown. This sample was included in a study of cytotoxic CD8 clonotypes in ibrutinib-treated CLL. Background on the study: After a median of around 70 months, around 15 patients stayed remitted and 12 progressed; responses had been partial in 24 and complete in 2.

General study points: Higher circulating CD8+ T-cell counts strongly accompanied higher baseline clonality, above age-matched healthy donors.

Target depth was 1 in 200,000 to 1 in 1 million T cells, about 10x per clonotype. Method: immunoSEQ multiplex PCR; TCRdb's copy keeps in-frame clones and lacks some. Here the sample spans 150,000 or so clones, 76% being singletons. The TCR comes from a human donor with chronic lymphocytic leukemia. The sequencing used PBMCs, collected after 24 months of ibrutinib treatment.

The CDR3 region is CASSAHSGGTDTQYF. In nucleotides, the CDR3 is TGTGCCAGCAGCGCCCATAGTGGCGGAACAGATACGCAGTATTTT. The rearrangement uses TRBV9 and TRBJ2-3; no reliable D call. This CDR3 has 15 residues. Deletions cut 3 bases from V and 3 bases from J, with 14 bases between. Germline V lookup: CDR1 SGDLS, CDR2 YYNGEE. The full variable domain, with the rest looked up from reference TRBV9 and TRBJ2-3, is DSGVTQTPKHLITATGQRVTLRCSPRSGDLSVYWYQQSLDQGLQFLIQYYNGEERAKGNILERFSAQQFPDLHSELNLSSLELGDSALYFCASSAHSGGTDTQYFGPGTRLTVL.